Below, 5 T cell receptor beta chains from the same sample are listed, as sequenced in a study of T-cell memory formation after mild COVID-19. One entry per CDR3 protein results from TCRdb running MiXCR on the 5' RACE reads. The sample holds a few hundred thousand distinct CDR3 sequences, approximately 8% seen once. Sequenced: PBMCs or a T cell subset sorted from them (not recorded which). The receptors come from a man younger than 35 who had mild COVID-19 (a few samples of this study predate the infection). Cell type and time point are not known.

V and J are TRBV9 and TRBJ2-5; D is undetermined. The germline V gene has CDR1 SGDLS and CDR2 YYNGEE. The CDR3 is 15 residues long. Trimming removed 0 bases from V and 2 bases from J, with 11 bases in between. CDR3 DNA: TGTGCCAGCAGCGTAGGGGAAGCCCTTCAAGAGACCCAGTACTTC. Translation gives CASSVGEALQETQYF.

The rearrangement uses TRBV7-2 and TRBJ2-1, with D unresolved. From germline, CDR1 is SGHTA and CDR2 FQGNSA. The CDR3 is 11 amino acids. V dropped 3 bases and J dropped 9 bases, with 6 bases sitting between them. The DNA of the CDR3 is TGTGCCAGCAGCTTCGACGGTGAGCAGTTCTTC. Amino acids: CASSFDGEQFF.

A few counts support this clonotype. The chain joins TRBV7-8 to TRBJ2-1; D possibly matches TRBD1 or TRBD2 (5 bases each). CDR1 SGHVS and CDR2 FQNEAQ come from the germline V gene. V lost 2 bases and J lost 4, with 18 bases in between. CDR3 length: 17 residues. CDR3 DNA sequence: TGTGCCAGCAGCTTAACGGGGCTTAGCGAACCGTACAATGAGCAGTTCTTC. It encodes CASSLTGLSEPYNEQFF. The full variable domain, rest sourced from reference TRBV7-8 and TRBJ2-1, is GAGVSQSPRYKVAKRGQDVALRCDPISGHVSLFWYQQALGQGPEFLTYFQNEAQLDKSGLPSDRFFAERPEGSVSTLKIQRTQQEDSAVYLCASSLTGLSEPYNEQFFGPGTRLTVL.

The rearrangement links TRBV4-1 to TRBJ1-6; no definite D call. The CDR3 has 12 residues. Trimming left V 5 bases short and J 16 bases short, with 15 bases between. The germline gives CDR1 MGHRA, CDR2 YSYEKL. The CDR3, as DNA: TGCGCCAGCAGCACGTCCCCCGGGCAGCTCCACTTT. Its protein is CASSTSPGQLHF.

V and J are TRBV5-1 and TRBJ2-3, with 7 nucleotides matching TRBD2. J lost 4 bases, V lost 3 bases, and 8 bases had no gene match. This CDR3 region has 15 residues. Germline V gene lookup returns CDR1 SGHRS and CDR2 YFSETQ. CDR3: CASSSSGGVSDTQYF. The CDR3 DNA reads as TGCGCCAGCAGCTCCTCGGGGGGTGTCTCAGATACGCAGTATTTT.